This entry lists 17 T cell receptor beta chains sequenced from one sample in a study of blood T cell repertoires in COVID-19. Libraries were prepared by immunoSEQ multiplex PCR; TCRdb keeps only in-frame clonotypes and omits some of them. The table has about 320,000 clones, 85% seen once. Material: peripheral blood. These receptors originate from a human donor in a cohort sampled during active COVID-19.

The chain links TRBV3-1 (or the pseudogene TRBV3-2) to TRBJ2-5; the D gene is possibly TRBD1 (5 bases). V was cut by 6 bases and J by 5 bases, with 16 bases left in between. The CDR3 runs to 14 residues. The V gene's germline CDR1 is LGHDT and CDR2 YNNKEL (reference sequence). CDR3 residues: CASRQLGAAETQYF. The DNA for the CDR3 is TGTGCCAGCAGGCAGTTAGGGGCGGCGGAGACCCAGTACTTC.

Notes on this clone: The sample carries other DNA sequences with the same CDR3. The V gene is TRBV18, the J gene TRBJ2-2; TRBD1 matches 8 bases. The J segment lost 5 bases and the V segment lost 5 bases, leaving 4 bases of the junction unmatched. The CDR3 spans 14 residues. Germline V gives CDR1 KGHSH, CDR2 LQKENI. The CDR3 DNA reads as TGTGCCAGCTCAGCAGGGGGCAGGACCGGGGAGCTGTTTTTT. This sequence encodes CASSAGGRTGELFF.

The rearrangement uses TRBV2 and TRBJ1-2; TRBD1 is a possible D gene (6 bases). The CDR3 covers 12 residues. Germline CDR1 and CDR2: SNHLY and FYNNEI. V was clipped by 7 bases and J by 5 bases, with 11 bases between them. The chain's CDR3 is CASKGTFYGYTF. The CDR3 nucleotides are TGTGCCAGCAAGGGGACATTTTATGGCTACACCTTC.

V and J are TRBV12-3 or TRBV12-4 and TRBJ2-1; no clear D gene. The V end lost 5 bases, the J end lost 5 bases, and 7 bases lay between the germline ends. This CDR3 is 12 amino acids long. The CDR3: CASSRANNEQFF. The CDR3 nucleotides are TGTGCCAGCAGTCGCGCAAACAATGAGCAGTTCTTC.

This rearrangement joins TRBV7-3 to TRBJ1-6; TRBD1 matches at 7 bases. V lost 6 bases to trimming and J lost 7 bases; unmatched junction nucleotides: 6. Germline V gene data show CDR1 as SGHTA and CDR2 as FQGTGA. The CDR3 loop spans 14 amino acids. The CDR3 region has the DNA TGTGCCAGCAGAGGGGACAGCGTAAATTCACCCCTCCACTTT. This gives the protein CASRGDSVNSPLHF.

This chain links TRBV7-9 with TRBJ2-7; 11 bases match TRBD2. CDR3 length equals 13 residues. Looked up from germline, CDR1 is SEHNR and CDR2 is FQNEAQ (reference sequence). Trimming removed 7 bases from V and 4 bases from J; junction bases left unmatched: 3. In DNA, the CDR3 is TGTGCCAGCACGGCTAGCGGGGGGTACGAGCAGTACTTC. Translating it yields CASTASGGYEQYF.

CDR3 region: CVRSLAVHRGDTEAFF. CDR3 sequence (DNA): TGTGTCAGAAGCTTAGCAGTACACCGAGGCGACACTGAAGCTTTCTTT. The genes are TRBV7-5 and TRBJ1-1. TRBV7-5 is labeled a pseudogene. The CDR3 sequence is 16 residues long.

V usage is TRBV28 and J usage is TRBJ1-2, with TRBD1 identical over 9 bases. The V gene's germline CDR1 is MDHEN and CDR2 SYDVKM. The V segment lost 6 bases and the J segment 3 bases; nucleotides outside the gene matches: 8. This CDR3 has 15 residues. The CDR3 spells CASSASGTGYYGYTF. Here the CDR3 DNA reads TGTGCCAGCAGCGCCTCCGGGACAGGGTACTATGGCTACACCTTC.

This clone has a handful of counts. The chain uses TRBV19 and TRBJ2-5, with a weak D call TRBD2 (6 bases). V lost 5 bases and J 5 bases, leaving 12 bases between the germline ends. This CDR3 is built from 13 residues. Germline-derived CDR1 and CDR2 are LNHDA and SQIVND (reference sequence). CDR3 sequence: CASSDQSGETQYF. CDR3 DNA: TGTGCCAGTAGTGATCAGAGCGGGGAGACCCAGTACTTC. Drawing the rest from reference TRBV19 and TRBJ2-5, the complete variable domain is DGGITQSPKYLFRKEGQNVTLSCEQNLNHDAMYWYRQDPGQGLRLIYYSQIVNDFQKGDIAEGYSVSREKKESFPLTVTSAQKNPTAFYLCASSDQSGETQYFGPGTRLLVL.

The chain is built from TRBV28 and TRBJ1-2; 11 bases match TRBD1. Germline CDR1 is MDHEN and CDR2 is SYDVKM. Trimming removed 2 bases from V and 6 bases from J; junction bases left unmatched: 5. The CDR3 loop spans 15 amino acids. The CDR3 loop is CASSLGGQGAHGYTF. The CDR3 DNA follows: TGTGCCAGCAGTTTAGGAGGACAGGGGGCGCATGGCTACACCTTC.

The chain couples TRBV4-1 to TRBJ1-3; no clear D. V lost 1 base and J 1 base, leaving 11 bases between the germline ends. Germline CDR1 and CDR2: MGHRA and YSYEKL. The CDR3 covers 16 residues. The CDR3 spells CASSQVWTPSGNTIYF. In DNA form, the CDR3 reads TGCGCCAGCAGCCAAGTTTGGACTCCTTCTGGAAACACCATATATTTT.

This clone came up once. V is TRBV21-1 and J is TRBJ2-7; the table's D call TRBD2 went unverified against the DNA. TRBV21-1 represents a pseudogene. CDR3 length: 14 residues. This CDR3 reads CASPHLAGPFEQYF. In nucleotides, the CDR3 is TGTGCCAGCCCCCATCTAGCGGGGCCTTTTGAGCAGTACTTC.

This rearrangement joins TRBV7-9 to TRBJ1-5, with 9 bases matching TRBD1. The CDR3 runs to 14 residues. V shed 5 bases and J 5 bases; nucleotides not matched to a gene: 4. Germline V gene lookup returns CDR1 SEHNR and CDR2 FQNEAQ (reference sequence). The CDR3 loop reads CASSRQGVDQPQHF. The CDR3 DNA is TGTGCCAGCAGCCGACAGGGGGTTGATCAGCCCCAGCATTTT. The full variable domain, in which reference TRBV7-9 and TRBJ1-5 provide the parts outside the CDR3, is DTGVSQNPRHKITKRGQNVTFRCDPISEHNRLYWYRQTLGQGPEFLTYFQNEAQLEKSRLLSDRFSAERPKGSFSTLEIQRTEQGDSAMYLCASSRQGVDQPQHFGDGTRLSIL.

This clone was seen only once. In DNA, the CDR3 is TGTGCCAGCAGCTTAGCCGGGACTAGTTACACAGATACGCAGTATTTT. Encoded protein: CASSLAGTSYTDTQYF. The V call is TRBV7-6, the J call TRBJ2-3; 8 bases match TRBD2. V shed 0 bases and J 2 bases; nucleotides not matched to a gene: 4. Germline V CDR1 and CDR2: SGHVS, FNYEAQ. CDR3 length equals 16 residues. The variable domain in full, with the rest retrieved from reference TRBV7-6 and TRBJ2-3, is GAGVSQSPRYKVTKRGQDVALRCDPISGHVSLYWYRQALGQGPEFLTYFNYEAQQDKSGLPNDRFSAERPEGSISTLTIQRTEQRDSAMYRCASSLAGTSYTDTQYFGPGTRLTVL.

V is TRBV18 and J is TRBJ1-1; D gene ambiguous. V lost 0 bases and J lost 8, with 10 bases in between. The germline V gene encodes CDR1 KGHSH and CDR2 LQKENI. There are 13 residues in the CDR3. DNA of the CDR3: TGTGCCAGCTCACCACCGACCCGGGGAGAAGCTTTCTTT. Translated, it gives CASSPPTRGEAFF.

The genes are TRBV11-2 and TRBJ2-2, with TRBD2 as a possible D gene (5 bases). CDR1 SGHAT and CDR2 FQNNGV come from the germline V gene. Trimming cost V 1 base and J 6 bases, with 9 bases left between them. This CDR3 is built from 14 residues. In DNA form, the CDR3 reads TGTGCCAGCAGCTTAGTGCGGGTTTCCGGGGAGCTGTTTTTT. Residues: CASSLVRVSGELFF.

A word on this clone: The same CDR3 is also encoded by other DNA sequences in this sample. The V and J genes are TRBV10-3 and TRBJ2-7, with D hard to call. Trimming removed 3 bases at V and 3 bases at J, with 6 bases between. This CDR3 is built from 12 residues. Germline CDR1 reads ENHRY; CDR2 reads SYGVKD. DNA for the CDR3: TGTGCCATCAGTGAATCGGGCTACGAGCAGTACTTC. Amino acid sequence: CAISESGYEQYF.